The clone carrying this TCR beta chain was seen more than once but under ten times. The CDR3 has 15 amino acids. Trimming removed 3 bases from V and 10 bases from J; junction bases left unmatched: 6. CDR1 SGHRS and CDR2 YFSETQ come from the germline V gene. The sample originates from a study of cytomegalovirus exposure and HLA in healthy donors. PCR used 60 Vbeta primers and 13 Jbeta primers. Sequencing was performed with immunoSEQ multiplex PCR; in TCRdb, only in-frame clones are kept and a portion is missing. Found here are about 220,000 clones, about 80% of them singletons; the top ten hold 1.8%. This chain joins TRBV5-1 and TRBJ1-6, with 11 bases aligning to TRBD1. The sequenced sample consisted of PBMCs. This clonotype originated in a male donor in good health and CMV-seronegative. The DNA for the CDR3 is TGCGCCAGCAGCTCTCCGGGACAGGGGGGATCACCCCTCCACTTT. This sequence encodes CASSSPGQGGSPLHF.